Given below is one T cell receptor (beta chain) in context. Positively selected for CCR7, the CD45RO-negative cells used as naive CD8 cells excluded terminally differentiated effector memory CD45RA+ cells. Data came from immunoSEQ multiplex PCR; TCRdb stores just in-frame clones and leaves some out. The sample has fewer than 1 million clones, 90% to 98% seen once. Germline V gives CDR1 SGHVS, CDR2 FNYEAQ. V gave up 1 base and J gave up 3 bases; unmatched junction bases: 9. CDR3 length equals 17 residues. These data originate in a study of shared clonotypes between healthy human individuals. Sequencing was done on a sample of naive CD8+ T cells sorted from blood. The chain uses TRBV7-6 and TRBJ2-5, with TRBD2 matching 9 bases. The receptor was isolated from a man under 40 in good health. The chain's CDR3 is CASSLVRTSAREETQYF. DNA of the CDR3: TGTGCCAGCAGCTTAGTCCGGACTAGCGCAAGGGAAGAGACCCAGTACTTC.